The 25 T cell receptor beta chains listed next were all sequenced from one sample in a study of cytomegalovirus exposure and HLA in healthy donors (dated by TCRdb to the late 2010s). The library was generated by the immunoSEQ multiplex PCR assay. For the multiplex PCR, a mixture combining 60 forward primers for TCR Vbeta segments and 13 reverse primers for TCR Jbeta segments was used. The table comes from immuneACCESS by way of TCRdb, which keeps in-frame sequences with V and J called. Part of the clones is missing from these tables; in studies checked, under half for an unresolved V gene and the rest for unknown reasons. This sample gives approximately 150,000 clones in total; roughly four fifths of them show up just once. The biggest ten clones account for roughly 9.7% of the sample. Sequencing was performed on PBMCs. The receptors derive from a woman aged 55-75 years in good health and CMV-seropositive.

The chain couples TRBV28 to TRBJ2-3; weak D call: TRBD2 (5 bases). V gave up 6 bases and J gave up 0 bases, with 10 bases separating them. This CDR3 has 14 amino acids. Germline V gene sequence: CDR1 MDHEN, CDR2 SYDVKM. The chain's CDR3 is CASSRAESTDTQYF. CDR3 DNA sequence: TGTGCCAGCAGCCGAGCGGAAAGCACAGATACGCAGTATTTT.

The genes are TRBV27 and TRBJ1-3; D gene uncertain. This CDR3 region has 16 residues. Trimming shortened V by 5 bases and J by 0 bases, and 14 bases separated the two germline ends. CDR1 is MNHEY and CDR2 is SMNVEV in the germline V gene (reference sequence). The CDR3: CASSPWSGGSGNTIYF. The CDR3 DNA follows: TGTGCCAGCAGTCCTTGGTCGGGTGGCTCTGGAAACACCATATATTTT.

This clone was picked up one time. The rearrangement links TRBV7-8 to TRBJ2-7, with D possibly TRBD2 on 5 matching bases. CDR3 length: 14 amino acids. Germline V gives CDR1 SGHVS, CDR2 FQNEAQ. V shed 1 base and J shed 3 bases, with 10 bases lying between them. The DNA for the CDR3 is TGTGCCAGCAGCTTAGTAGCGACAAGCTACGAGCAGTACTTC. Translating gives CASSLVATSYEQYF.

This chain joins TRBV10-2 and TRBJ2-3; 16 bases agree with TRBD2. The J segment lost 3 bases and the V segment lost 3 bases, leaving 6 bases of the junction unmatched. CDR1 is WSHSY, CDR2 SAAADI, per germline. This CDR3 spans 18 amino acids. CDR3 nucleotide sequence: TGCGCCAGCAGTGACGCGGGACTAGCGGGAGGGATAACAGATACGCAGTATTTT. It encodes CASSDAGLAGGITDTQYF.

The chain is built from TRBV6-6 and TRBJ1-1, with 8 nucleotides matching TRBD1. The CDR3 consists of 16 residues. The germline gives CDR1 MNHNY, CDR2 SVGAGI (reference sequence). The V and J ends lost 0 bases and 10 bases, in that order; junction bases with no gene match: 13. The CDR3 bases are TGTGCCAGCAGTTACTCCTTGGCAGGGGGCCTCGAGGGAGCTTTCTTT. It specifies CASSYSLAGGLEGAFF.

This chain links TRBV7-3 with TRBJ2-1; D is undetermined. Germline CDR1 SGHTA, CDR2 FQGTGA. The CDR3 has 14 amino acids. Between the trimmed V and J ends, which lost 2 bases and 6 bases, there was a span of 11 bases. The CDR3: CASSLALTSNEQFF. DNA of the CDR3: TGTGCCAGCAGCTTAGCCCTCACTTCCAATGAGCAGTTCTTC.

The rearrangement links TRBV6-4 to TRBJ2-3; TRBD2 aligns across 11 bases. The CDR3 is 15 amino acids. Unmatched junction bases numbered 4, after V lost 6 bases and J lost 2 bases. Germline V gives CDR1 MRHNA, CDR2 SNTAGT. The CDR3 DNA follows: TGTGCCAGCAGCCTGGGACTAGCGGACACAGATACGCAGTATTTT. Encoded protein: CASSLGLADTDTQYF.

The chain employs TRBV27 and TRBJ1-1, with 7 positions matching TRBD1. CDR1 is MNHEY and CDR2 is SMNVEV in the germline V gene (reference sequence). CDR3 length equals 13 residues. V lost 9 bases to trimming and J lost 1 base; unmatched junction nucleotides: 5. The CDR3: CASRGQPNTEAFF. The CDR3 nucleotides are TGTGCCAGTAGGGGACAGCCGAACACTGAAGCTTTCTTT.

A word on this clone: Additional DNA sequences in this sample encode the identical CDR3. The rearrangement uses TRBV7-9 and TRBJ1-4, with 7 bases fitting TRBD1. Germline V gene lookup returns CDR1 SEHNR and CDR2 FQNEAQ (reference sequence). CDR3 length: 14 residues. Trimming at V came to 1 base and at J to 4 bases, leaving 0 bases not matched to a gene. The CDR3 region has the DNA TGTGCCAGCAGCTTAGGACAGGGTAATGAAAAACTGTTTTTT. Its translation is CASSLGQGNEKLFF.

This chain connects TRBV6-9 to TRBJ2-7; 16 bases line up with TRBD2. The CDR3 has 14 residues. CDR1 MNHGY and CDR2 SVAAGI come from the germline V gene. The trim removed 4 bases at V and 10 bases at J, leaving 4 bases unmatched. The CDR3 protein is CASSLGLAGGPQYF. The CDR3 DNA sequence: TGTGCCAGCAGTTTGGGACTAGCGGGAGGGCCACAGTACTTC.

The genes are TRBV28 and TRBJ1-5, with D perhaps matching TRBD1 (6 bases). The CDR3 has 14 residues. Germline V gene data show CDR1 as MDHEN and CDR2 as SYDVKM. Between the trimmed V and J ends, which lost 2 bases and 9 bases, there was a span of 14 bases. CDR3 loop: CASSLPDSPRPQHF. The CDR3 DNA reads as TGTGCCAGCAGTTTACCGGACAGCCCGAGGCCCCAGCATTTT.

This clone was picked up one time. The chain combines TRBV15 with TRBJ1-2; D is unclear. Trimming pared 5 bases from V and 7 bases from J, leaving 11 bases between. Germline V gene data show CDR1 as LNHNV and CDR2 as YYDKDF (reference sequence). The CDR3 covers 12 residues. The CDR3 nucleotides read TGTGCCACCAGCGAGGGTTCTAGTGGCTACACCTTC. Its protein product is CATSEGSSGYTF.

The chain joins TRBV28 to TRBJ2-7; D possibly corresponds to TRBD1 (5 bases). The CDR3 runs 14 residues. CDR1 MDHEN and CDR2 SYDVKM come from the germline V gene. V was trimmed by 7 bases and J by 1 base, leaving 14 bases between them. The CDR3 reads CASTREQASYEQYF. In DNA, the CDR3 is TGTGCCAGCACCCGCGAACAGGCGTCCTACGAGCAGTACTTC.

The rearrangement links TRBV9 to TRBJ2-1; 11 bases are a match to TRBD2. Germline assignment: CDR1 SGDLS and CDR2 YYNGEE. The CDR3 runs to 16 residues. V shed 3 bases and J 5 bases; nucleotides not matched to a gene: 7. CDR3 residues: CASSAGLAETDNEQFF. In DNA form, the CDR3 reads TGTGCCAGCAGCGCGGGACTAGCGGAGACAGACAATGAGCAGTTCTTC.

This clone has just a few counts. V and J are TRBV7-9 and TRBJ2-7; 7 bases are a match to TRBD1. Germline CDR1 SEHNR, CDR2 FQNEAQ (reference sequence). This CDR3 contains 15 residues. V lost 3 bases, J lost 2 bases, and 7 bases stayed unmatched. CDR3 coding DNA: TGTGCCAGCAGCTTTCGGGACAGTTCACCCTACGAGCAGTACTTC. It specifies CASSFRDSSPYEQYF.

This chain uses TRBV14 with TRBJ1-2; TRBD1 might be the D (5 bases). Germline V gene lookup returns CDR1 SGHDN and CDR2 FVKESK. This CDR3 has 15 amino acids. V lost 4 bases to trimming and J lost 4 bases, with 16 bases between them. CDR3 region: CASSLAGNARYGYTF. CDR3 nucleotide sequence: TGTGCCAGCAGCCTCGCAGGGAATGCTCGCTATGGCTACACCTTC. The complete variable domain, with remaining parts taken from reference TRBV14 and TRBJ1-2, reads EAGVTQFPSHSVIEKGQTVTLRCDPISGHDNLYWYRRVMGKEIKFLLHFVKESKQDESGMPNNRFLAERTGGTYSTLKVQPAELEDSGVYFCASSLAGNARYGYTFGSGTRLTVV.

This clone turned up a few times. This chain uses TRBV5-1 with TRBJ2-1; D is undetermined. This CDR3 region has 11 residues. Trimming left V 6 bases short and J 6 bases short, with 7 bases between. Germline CDR1 is SGHRS and CDR2 is YFSETQ. This CDR3 is CASTSVNEQFF. The CDR3 DNA reads TGCGCCAGCACGTCCGTCAATGAGCAGTTCTTC.

CDR3 coding DNA: TGCAGTGCATACGCCGGCGAGCAGTACTTC. Translation gives CSAYAGEQYF. The V gene is TRBV20-1, the J gene TRBJ2-7; no definite D call. Germline V gives CDR1 DFQATT, CDR2 SNEGSKA (reference sequence). CDR3 length: 10 amino acids. V lost 6 bases and J 6 bases, leaving 9 bases between the germline ends.

V and J are TRBV15 and TRBJ2-4; tentative D call: TRBD2 (5 bases). CDR1 and CDR2 (germline): LNHNV, YYDKDF (reference sequence). This CDR3 has 18 residues. V shed 1 base and J shed 1 base, with 17 bases lying between them. The CDR3, as DNA: TGTGCCACCAGCAGAGGTATATCCGGGGAAGTGGCCAAAAACATTCAGTACTTC. Translating gives CATSRGISGEVAKNIQYF.

V usage is TRBV6-1 and J usage is TRBJ2-5, with D unclear. CDR1 and CDR2 (germline): MNHNS, SASEGT. The V end lost 7 bases, the J end lost 1 base, and 10 bases lay between the germline ends. This CDR3 is built from 13 residues. CDR3 protein: CASTRQPQETQYF. DNA of the CDR3: TGTGCCAGCACCAGGCAACCCCAAGAGACCCAGTACTTC.

This sequence joins TRBV7-9 and TRBJ2-7; perhaps TRBD2 as D (5 bases). V was cut by 5 bases and J by 0 bases, with 11 bases left in between. Germline CDR1 SEHNR, CDR2 FQNEAQ (reference sequence). The CDR3 is 14 residues long. CDR3 loop: CASSPTGNSYEQYF. The CDR3 bases are TGTGCCAGCAGCCCCACCGGGAACTCCTACGAGCAGTACTTC.

This clone has more than one count but fewer than ten. This chain joins TRBV29-1 and TRBJ2-7; weak D call: TRBD1 (6 bases). Trimming shortened V by 3 bases and J by 6 bases, and 9 bases separated the two germline ends. Germline CDR1 is SQVTM and CDR2 is ANQGSEA. The CDR3 is made up of 11 amino acids. CDR3 in amino acids: CSVELGAEQYF. As DNA, the CDR3 is TGCAGCGTTGAGCTGGGGGCCGAGCAGTACTTC.

The chain links TRBV6-1 to TRBJ2-7; a weak D match, TRBD2 (5 bases). CDR1 is MNHNS and CDR2 is SASEGT in the germline V gene. The germline V and J ends were trimmed by 5 bases and 0 bases, with 11 bases remaining between them. The CDR3 spans 14 residues. The CDR3 loop reads CASSPPGISYEQYF. The CDR3 region has the DNA TGTGCCAGCAGTCCCCCCGGGATCTCCTACGAGCAGTACTTC.

The rearrangement links TRBV28 to TRBJ1-5; no clear D. The CDR3 is 12 residues long. Per germline, CDR1 MDHEN and CDR2 SYDVKM. V was trimmed by 3 bases and J by 7 bases, leaving 7 bases between them. CDR3 protein: CASSLTGQPQHF. In DNA, the CDR3 is TGTGCCAGCAGTTTGACGGGGCAGCCCCAGCATTTT.

V usage is TRBV4-1 and J usage is TRBJ1-5; TRBD1 might be the D (5 bases). The CDR3 loop spans 17 amino acids. CDR1 and CDR2 (germline): MGHRA, YSYEKL. V was shortened by 1 base and J by 2 bases, with 15 bases between the two germline ends. Here the CDR3 reads CASSQVRQIDRNQPQHF. Written as DNA, the CDR3 is TGCGCCAGCAGCCAAGTCAGACAGATCGATCGCAATCAGCCCCAGCATTTT.